Only one count was recorded for the clone carrying this T cell receptor (beta chain). This sample was included in a study of blood T cells in healthy people across ages. The authors ran a second PCR of 7 to 11 cycles using a sample-barcoded 5' primer and a J-beta primer mix. TCRdb reprocessed the 5' RACE reads with MiXCR, giving one entry per CDR3 protein. This table has about 380,000 distinct CDR3 sequences, over 45% appearing once. Losses at the gene ends were 0 bases for V and 3 bases for J; bases not matched to a gene: 4. The CDR3 spans 15 residues. CDR1 and CDR2 from the germline V gene are MGHRA and YSYEKL.

The TCR was taken from a man in his 60s in good health. V usage is TRBV4-1 and J usage is TRBJ2-7; 8 bases map to TRBD1. Sequences were obtained from blood. CDR3 in DNA: TGCGCCAGCAGCCAAGAGGGACAGGTGCTCTACGAGCAGTACTTC. It translates to CASSQEGQVLYEQYF.